The 11 T cell receptor beta chains below were found in one sample sequenced in a study of immune heterogeneity within non-small cell lung tumors. Template input, which was bulk tumor genomic DNA, totaled approximately 630 ng per sample. Multiple widely separated biopsies were taken from each primary tumor at surgery. Untreated, newly diagnosed non-small cell lung cancer patients underwent curative surgery. It was with 32 V and 13 J primers that multiplex PCR amplified TCR beta CDR3. TCRdb ran MiXCR on the multiplex PCR reads and lists one entry per CDR3 protein. Of under 20,000 distinct CDR3 sequences detected, about 30% appear once; the ten largest clones hold about 4%. Sequencing input: lung tumor tissue. Every receptor here comes from a middle-aged man with non-small cell lung cancer.

At least ten counts were recorded for this clonotype. This rearrangement joins TRBV5-8 to TRBJ2-7, with D perhaps TRBD1 or TRBD2 (5 bases each). The ends were cut back, 0 bases at V and 2 bases at J, with 12 bases in the middle. The CDR3 has 15 residues. The germline gives CDR1 SGHTS, CDR2 YDEGEE. The CDR3 loop is CASSLGQGETYEQYF. As DNA, the CDR3 is TGTGCCAGCAGCTTGGGGCAGGGAGAAACCTACGAGCAGTACTTC.

This clonotype was seen at least ten times. The rearrangement links TRBV7-9 to TRBJ2-1; TRBD2 matches 11 bases. The CDR3 is 14 residues long. Germline-derived CDR1 and CDR2 are SEHNR and FQNEAQ (reference sequence). The J segment lost 7 bases and the V segment lost 8 bases, leaving 7 bases of the junction unmatched. CDR3 protein: CASGLSGRANEQFF. The CDR3 bases are TGTGCCAGCGGTCTTAGCGGGAGGGCTAATGAGCAGTTCTTC.

This clonotype counts as medium-sized. The chain has TRBV12-3 or TRBV12-4 and TRBJ2-7, with D possibly matching TRBD1 (6 bases). CDR3 length: 13 amino acids. V dropped 2 bases and J dropped 3 bases, with 8 bases sitting between them. The CDR3 DNA follows: TGTGCCAGCAGTTTATGGGGGCGCTACGAGCAGTACTTC. Translated, it gives CASSLWGRYEQYF.

The rearrangement uses TRBV25-1 and TRBJ2-1; 9 positions match TRBD2. With 5 bases clipped from V and 15 bases from J, the junction kept 20 bases outside the gene matches. Germline CDR1 and CDR2: MGHDK and SYGVNS. The length of the CDR3 is 16 residues. Written as DNA, the CDR3 is TGTGCCAGCAGTTCGCGGGGGGGGAGGGGGTCGACAGGGTGGTTCTTC. Translated, it gives CASSSRGGRGSTGWFF.

This chain uses TRBV11-3 with TRBJ2-1; maybe TRBD2 (5 bases). Trimming removed 0 bases from V and 4 bases from J, with 7 bases in between. The length of the CDR3 is 14 residues. Germline V lookup: CDR1 SGHNT, CDR2 YENEEA. The CDR3, as DNA: TGTGCCAGCAGCTTAGAACGGGGATACAATGAGCAGTTCTTC. Protein product: CASSLERGYNEQFF.

The sample holds many counts of this clonotype. The chain uses TRBV10-3 and TRBJ2-7; D is perhaps TRBD2 (6 bases). The V and J ends lost 3 bases and 0 bases respectively, with 12 bases between them. This CDR3 has 15 residues. Looked up from germline, CDR1 is ENHRY and CDR2 is SYGVKD. Here the CDR3 DNA reads TGTGCCATCAGTGACCCGGGACTTAGCTCCTACGAGCAGTACTTC. Its protein product is CAISDPGLSSYEQYF.

This clonotype rates as medium-sized. A junction end diverges from the germline sequence, so it may reflect a read error. This rearrangement joins TRBV2 to TRBJ2-7, with 7 bases fitting TRBD2. Germline V CDR1 and CDR2: SNHLY, FYNNEI. CDR3 size: 10 residues. The DNA for the CDR3 is TGTGCCAGCAGTGACGGACTAGACATATTC. Protein sequence: CASSDGLDIF.

Turning to this clonotype: A single base separates this from a much larger clone, so it may be a read error. The rearrangement uses TRBV20-1 and TRBJ2-7; 8 positions agree with TRBD2. The CDR3 covers 15 residues. Germline V gene sequence: CDR1 DFQATT, CDR2 SNEGSKA (reference sequence). The chain's CDR3 is CSASGASGHSFEQYF. In DNA form, the CDR3 reads TGCAGTGCTTCCGGTGCTAGCGGGCACTCCTTCGAGCAGTACTTC.

A word on this clonotype: A single base separates this from a much larger clone, so it may be a read error. V and J are TRBV20-1 and TRBJ2-1, with 12 nucleotides matching TRBD2. V shed 6 bases, J shed 7 bases, and the junction held 10 bases outside the gene matches. From germline, CDR1 is DFQATT and CDR2 SNEGSKA (reference sequence). The CDR3 extends over 15 amino acids. The CDR3 DNA follows: TGCAGTGCAACCGCCCTAGCGGGAGGGCCAAATGAGCAGTTCTTC. It codes for CSATALAGGPNEQFF.

This clonotype was found once. A clone one base away is much larger, so this may be a read error. The gene calls are TRBV11-2 and TRBJ1-2; possibly TRBD1 for D (6 bases). Germline lookup yields CDR1 SGHAT and CDR2 FQNNGV. The CDR3 covers 15 residues. Trimming shortened V by 0 bases and J by 3 bases, and 11 bases separated the two germline ends. CDR3 nucleotide sequence: TGTGCCAGCAGCTTAGAGTGGGGGCGTGACTATGGCTACACCTTC. It encodes CASSLEWGRDYGYTF.

This clonotype has a count of ten or more. The rearrangement links TRBV5-1 to TRBJ2-3; TRBD2 matches at 13 bases. V dropped 2 bases and J dropped 0; count of bases not matched to a gene: 3. CDR3 length: 17 amino acids. CDR1 and CDR2 from the germline V gene are SGHRS and YFSETQ. DNA of the CDR3: TGCGCCAGCAGCTTCCGGGGACTAGCGGGAAGCACAGATACGCAGTATTTT. Amino acid sequence: CASSFRGLAGSTDTQYF.